This TCR beta chain comes out of a study of metastatic and nonmetastatic thyroid tumors. At the level of the study: For malignant and benign thyroid patients, tumor or nodule tissue and blood were the sources whose repertoires were compared. Regarding the study as a whole: Reportedly, malignant thyroid tumors had significantly higher TCR beta diversity than benign nodules, in blood and tumor.

The sample holds many counts of this clone. The antigen remains unidentified. Per the germline V gene, CDR1 is MGHDK and CDR2 is SYGVNS. V shed 6 bases and J 2 bases; nucleotides not matched to a gene: 3. CDR3 length equals 13 residues. No treatment of any kind had been given to any patient before thyroid surgery. Per the original methods: Researchers built a distant-metastasis classifier for papillary thyroid cancer that drew on CDR3 differences across clinicopathological groups. TCRdb re-clonotyped the PCR reads via MiXCR. V and J calls and clone size were set by TCRdb, not the authors. The repertoire holds 20,000 or so clones, with more than 15% as singletons.

This TCR was recovered from a female donor with papillary thyroid cancer or a benign thyroid nodule (not recorded which). Some clones in this sample may be carry-over from other donors' samples. The source material was blood. This sequence joins TRBV25-1 and TRBJ2-7; 8 bases align to TRBD2. The CDR3 loop reads CASRTSGTYEQYF. In DNA, the CDR3 is TGTGCCAGCAGAACTAGCGGAACCTACGAGCAGTACTTC.